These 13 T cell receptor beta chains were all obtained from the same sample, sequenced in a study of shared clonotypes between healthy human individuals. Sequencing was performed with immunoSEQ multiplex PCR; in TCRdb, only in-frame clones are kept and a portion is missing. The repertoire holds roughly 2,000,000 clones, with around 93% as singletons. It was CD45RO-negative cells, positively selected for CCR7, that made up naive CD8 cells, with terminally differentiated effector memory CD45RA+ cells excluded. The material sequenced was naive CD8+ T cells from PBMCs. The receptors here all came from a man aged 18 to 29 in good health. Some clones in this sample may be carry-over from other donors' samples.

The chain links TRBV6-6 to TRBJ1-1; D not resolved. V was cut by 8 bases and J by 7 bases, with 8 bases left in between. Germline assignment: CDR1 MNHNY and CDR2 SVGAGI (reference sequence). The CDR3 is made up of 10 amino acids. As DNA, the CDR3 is TGTGCCAGCGGGAGGGATGAAGCTTTCTTT. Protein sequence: CASGRDEAFF.

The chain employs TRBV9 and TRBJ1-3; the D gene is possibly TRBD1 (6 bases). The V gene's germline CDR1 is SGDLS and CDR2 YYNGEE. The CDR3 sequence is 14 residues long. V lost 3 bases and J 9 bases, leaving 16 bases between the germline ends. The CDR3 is CASSDGTSMGTIYF. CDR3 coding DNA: TGTGCCAGCAGCGACGGGACATCCATGGGCACCATATATTTT.

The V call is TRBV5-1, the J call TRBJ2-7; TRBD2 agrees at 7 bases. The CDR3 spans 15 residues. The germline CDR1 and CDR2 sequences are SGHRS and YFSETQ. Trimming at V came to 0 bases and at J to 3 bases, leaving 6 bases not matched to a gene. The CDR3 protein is CASSLDSGPYYEQYF. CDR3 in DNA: TGCGCCAGCAGCTTGGATAGCGGGCCTTACTACGAGCAGTACTTC.

The DNA of the CDR3 is TGTGCCTCCGGGACTAGCGGGAGGGTTGGCACCGGGGAGCTGTTTTTT. Protein: CASGTSGRVGTGELFF. This chain connects TRBV28 to TRBJ2-2; 16 bases agree with TRBD2. Germline-derived CDR1 and CDR2 are MDHEN and SYDVKM. With V trimmed by 11 bases and J by 4 bases, 7 bases remained unmatched. There are 16 residues in the CDR3.

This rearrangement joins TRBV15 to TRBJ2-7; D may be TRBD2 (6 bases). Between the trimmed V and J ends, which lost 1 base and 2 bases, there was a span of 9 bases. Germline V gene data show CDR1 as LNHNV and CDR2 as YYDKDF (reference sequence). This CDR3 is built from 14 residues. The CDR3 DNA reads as TGTGCCACCAGCAGAGGGGGAGGAGCCTACGAGCAGTACTTC. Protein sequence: CATSRGGGAYEQYF.

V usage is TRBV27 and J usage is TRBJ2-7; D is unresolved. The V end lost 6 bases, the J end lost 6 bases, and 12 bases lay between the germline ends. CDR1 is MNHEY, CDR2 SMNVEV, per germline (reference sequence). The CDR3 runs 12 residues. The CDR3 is CASSRQRGEQYF. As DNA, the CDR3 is TGTGCCAGCAGCCGTCAGCGAGGCGAGCAGTACTTC.

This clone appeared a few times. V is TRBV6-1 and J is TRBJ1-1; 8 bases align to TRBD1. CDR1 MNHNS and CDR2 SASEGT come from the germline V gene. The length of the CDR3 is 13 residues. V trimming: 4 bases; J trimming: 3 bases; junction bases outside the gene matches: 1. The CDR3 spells CASSATGDTEAFF. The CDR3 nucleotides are TGTGCCAGCAGTGCGACAGGGGACACTGAAGCTTTCTTT.

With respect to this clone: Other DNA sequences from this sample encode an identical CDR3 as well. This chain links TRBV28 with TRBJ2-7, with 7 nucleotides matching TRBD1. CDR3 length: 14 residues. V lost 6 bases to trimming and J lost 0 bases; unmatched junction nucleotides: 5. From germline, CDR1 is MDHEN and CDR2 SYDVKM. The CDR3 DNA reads TGTGCCAGCAGATCGACAGGGTCCTCCTACGAGCAGTACTTC. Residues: CASRSTGSSYEQYF.

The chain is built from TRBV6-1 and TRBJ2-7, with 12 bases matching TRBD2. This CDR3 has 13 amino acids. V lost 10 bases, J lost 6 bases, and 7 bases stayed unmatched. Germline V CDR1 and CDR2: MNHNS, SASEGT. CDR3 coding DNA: TGTGCCACTGGGACTAGCGGGCCTGGCGAGCAGTACTTC. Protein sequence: CATGTSGPGEQYF.

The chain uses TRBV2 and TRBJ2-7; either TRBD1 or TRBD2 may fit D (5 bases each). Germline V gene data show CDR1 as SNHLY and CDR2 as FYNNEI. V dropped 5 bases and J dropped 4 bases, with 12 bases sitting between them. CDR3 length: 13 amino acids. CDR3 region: CASSFRDRYEQYF. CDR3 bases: TGTGCCAGCAGTTTTCGGGACCGGTACGAGCAGTACTTC.

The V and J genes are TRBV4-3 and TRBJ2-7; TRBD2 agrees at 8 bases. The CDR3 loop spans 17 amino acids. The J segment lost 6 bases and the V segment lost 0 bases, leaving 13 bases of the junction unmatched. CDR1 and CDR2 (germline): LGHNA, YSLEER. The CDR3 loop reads CASSQEFGLAGVVEQYF. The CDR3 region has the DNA TGCGCCAGCAGCCAAGAGTTTGGACTAGCCGGGGTGGTCGAGCAGTACTTC.

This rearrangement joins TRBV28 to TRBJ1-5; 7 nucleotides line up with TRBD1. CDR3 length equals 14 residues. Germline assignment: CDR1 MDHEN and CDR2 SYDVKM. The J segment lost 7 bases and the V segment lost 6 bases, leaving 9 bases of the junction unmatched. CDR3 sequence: CASSSDRALQPQHF. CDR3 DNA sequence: TGTGCCAGCAGCTCCGACAGGGCGCTGCAGCCCCAGCATTTT.

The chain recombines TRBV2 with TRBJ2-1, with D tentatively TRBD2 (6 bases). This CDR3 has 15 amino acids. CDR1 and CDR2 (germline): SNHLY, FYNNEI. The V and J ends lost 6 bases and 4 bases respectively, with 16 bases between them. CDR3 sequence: CASSASSAQYNEQFF. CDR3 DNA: TGTGCCAGCAGCGCCTCTAGCGCTCAATACAATGAGCAGTTCTTC.